This T cell receptor beta chain is drawn from a study of cytomegalovirus exposure and HLA in healthy donors. The PCR used 60 Vbeta and 13 Jbeta primers. The repertoire was sequenced with immunoSEQ multiplex PCR; TCRdb's copy has only in-frame clones and lacks some. The table includes around 120,000 clones, over 70% detected once. A single count supports this clone. Its antigen is unidentified. Trimming removed 0 bases at V and 2 bases at J, with 12 bases between. The CDR3 covers 15 residues. Germline V gene lookup returns CDR1 SGHRS and CDR2 YFSETQ. Study results and caveats: Follow-up analysis later connected one missense variant in DCLRE1C with trimming of TCR beta V- and J-genes. Follow-up analysis seemed to connect common viral pathogens with several of the most significant clusters identified.

The sequence came from a woman aged 55 to 70 in good health and CMV-seropositive. This rearrangement joins TRBV5-1 to TRBJ2-7; D is possibly TRBD1 (5 bases). Source material: PBMCs. The CDR3 spells CASSLDPGMTYEQYF. CDR3 sequence (DNA): TGCGCCAGCAGCTTGGATCCAGGGATGACCTACGAGCAGTACTTC.